The present entry profiles one TCR beta chain with its context. Its antigen is undetermined. The data originate from a study of a mutant IDH1 vaccine in newly diagnosed glioma. In the study overall: Averaging around 42 years of age, treated patients were 62.5% male and approximately 38% female. Former treatment meant radiotherapy, temozolomide, or both; the majority had gotten both.

Time point denoted: week 23, last vaccination. One vaccine dose held 300 ug of mutant IDH1 20-mer peptide and came with topical imiquimod. The CDR3 length is 16 residues. The trim removed 2 bases at V and 0 bases at J, leaving 5 bases unmatched. CDR1 and CDR2 from the germline V gene are SGHRS and YFSETQ. The protocol was immunoSEQ multiplex PCR, while the TCRdb copy is restricted to in-frame clones and leaves out a portion. The data contain 10,000 to 11,000 clones, about nine tenths of them seen just once; the ten biggest clones take up over 4.5%. The sample in question was PBMCs, obtained from a glioma patient whose treatment included an IDH1 peptide vaccine. The chain joins TRBV5-1 to TRBJ1-3; 7 bases line up with TRBD1. The receptor's source is a woman aged 35 to 49 with glioma. Some clones in this sample may be carry-over from other donors' samples. The CDR3: CASSFGTASSGNTIYF. The CDR3 bases are TGCGCCAGCAGCTTCGGGACAGCTTCCTCTGGAAACACCATATATTTT. The whole variable domain, remainder taken from reference TRBV5-1 and TRBJ1-3, is KAGVTQTPRYLIKTRGQQVTLSCSPISGHRSVSWYQQTPGQGLQFLFEYFSETQRNKGNFPGRFSGRQFSNSRSEMNVSTLELGDSALYLCASSFGTASSGNTIYFGEGSWLTVV.